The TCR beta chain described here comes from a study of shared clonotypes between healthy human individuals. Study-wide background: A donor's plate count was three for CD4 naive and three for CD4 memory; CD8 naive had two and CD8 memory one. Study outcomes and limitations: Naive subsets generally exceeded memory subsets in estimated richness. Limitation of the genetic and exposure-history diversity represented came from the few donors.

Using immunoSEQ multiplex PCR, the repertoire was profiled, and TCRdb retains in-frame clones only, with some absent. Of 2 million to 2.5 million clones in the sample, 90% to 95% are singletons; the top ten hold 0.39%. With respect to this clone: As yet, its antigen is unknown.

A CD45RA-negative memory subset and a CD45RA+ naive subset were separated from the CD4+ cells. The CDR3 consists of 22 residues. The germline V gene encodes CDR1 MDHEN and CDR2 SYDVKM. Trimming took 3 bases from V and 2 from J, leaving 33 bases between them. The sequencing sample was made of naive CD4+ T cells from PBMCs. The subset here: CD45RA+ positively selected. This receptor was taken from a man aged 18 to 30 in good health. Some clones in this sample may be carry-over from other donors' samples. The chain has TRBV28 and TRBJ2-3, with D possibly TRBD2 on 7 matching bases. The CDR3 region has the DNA TGTGCCAGCAGTTTGCAGGTCGTGGATCTTCGGGGGGCCTTAATTAACACAGATACGCAGTATTTT. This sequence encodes CASSLQVVDLRGALINTDTQYF.